What follows is one TCR beta chain and its context. This sample was taken from a study of blood T cell repertoires in COVID-19. The CDR3 totals 16 residues. Losses at the gene ends were 0 bases for V and 6 bases for J; bases not matched to a gene: 8. CDR1 and CDR2 from the germline V gene are SGHVS and FQNEAQ. Repertoires were generated with immunoSEQ multiplex PCR, while TCRdb's copy carries only in-frame clones and drops some. The repertoire includes 100,000 to 150,000 clones, 81% of them detected once, and roughly 15% sits in the top ten. This sequence joins TRBV7-8 and TRBJ2-3; 8 bases fit TRBD2. Sequencing input: peripheral blood. This TCR came from a man aged 25 to 45 with COVID-19, enrolled during active disease. The CDR3 sequence is CASSLASLAGDDTQYF. The CDR3 DNA sequence: TGTGCCAGCAGCTTAGCGTCGCTAGCGGGCGATGATACGCAGTATTTT. The full variable domain, with the rest looked up from reference TRBV7-8 and TRBJ2-3, is GAGVSQSPRYKVAKRGQDVALRCDPISGHVSLFWYQQALGQGPEFLTYFQNEAQLDKSGLPSDRFFAERPEGSVSTLKIQRTQQEDSAVYLCASSLASLAGDDTQYFGPGTRLTVL.